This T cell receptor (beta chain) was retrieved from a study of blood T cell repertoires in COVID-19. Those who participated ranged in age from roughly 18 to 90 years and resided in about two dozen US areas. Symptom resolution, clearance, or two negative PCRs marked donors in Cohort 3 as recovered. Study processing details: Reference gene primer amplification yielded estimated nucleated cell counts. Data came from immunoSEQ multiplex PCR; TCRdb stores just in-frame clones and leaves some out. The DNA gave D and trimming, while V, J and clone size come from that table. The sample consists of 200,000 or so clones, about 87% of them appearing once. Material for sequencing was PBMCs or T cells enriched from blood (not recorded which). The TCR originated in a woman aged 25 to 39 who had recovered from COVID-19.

CDR3 nucleotides: TGTGCCAGCAGGACAGGGAGCTCCTACAATGAGCAGTTCTTC. Amino acids: CASRTGSSYNEQFF. V usage is TRBV2 and J usage is TRBJ2-1, with 7 bases that match TRBD1. Germline assignment: CDR1 SNHLY and CDR2 FYNNEI. The V and J ends lost 6 bases and 0 bases, in that order; junction bases with no gene match: 2. The CDR3 runs to 14 residues.